The 16 T cell receptor beta chains below were found in one sample sequenced in a study of cytomegalovirus exposure and HLA in healthy donors. The study ran its PCR with 60 Vbeta and 13 Jbeta primers. The data were produced by immunoSEQ multiplex PCR, yet TCRdb's version contains in-frame clones alone and is incomplete. The table shows fewer than 200,000 clones, with 65% to 85% occurring only once. Sequences were obtained from PBMCs. The receptors were gathered from a woman aged 50 to 65 in good health and CMV-seropositive.

This sequence joins TRBV6-5 and TRBJ2-7; 11 nucleotides line up with TRBD2. The CDR3 runs 13 residues. Germline V lookup: CDR1 MNHEY, CDR2 SVGAGI. V was pared by 5 bases and J by 9 bases, with 6 bases of the junction left unmatched. CDR3 amino acids: CASSQTSGGAQYF. CDR3 bases: TGTGCCAGCAGTCAAACTAGCGGGGGTGCGCAGTACTTC.

This clone was seen more than once but under ten times. The chain has TRBV5-5 and TRBJ1-5, with 7 bases that match TRBD1. CDR3 length equals 14 residues. Per the germline V gene, CDR1 is SGHKS and CDR2 is YYEKEE (reference sequence). The V gene end was trimmed by 0 bases and the J gene end by 5 bases; junction bases not matched to a gene: 2. The CDR3 spells CASSLGQGYQPQHF. The CDR3 DNA follows: TGTGCCAGCAGCTTGGGACAGGGATATCAGCCCCAGCATTTT.

The chain joins TRBV2 to TRBJ1-2; TRBD1 aligns across 7 bases. Unmatched junction bases numbered 4, after V lost 2 bases and J lost 7 bases. This CDR3 is built from 13 residues. Germline V gene data show CDR1 as SNHLY and CDR2 as FYNNEI. DNA of the CDR3: TGTGCCAGCAGTGAAAGGGGGCGGGGTGGCTACACCTTC. Protein sequence: CASSERGRGGYTF. Full variable domain (missing parts from reference TRBV2 and TRBJ1-2): EPEVTQTPSHQVTQMGQEVILRCVPISNHLYFYWYRQILGQKVEFLVSFYNNEISEKSEIFDDQFSVERPDGSNFTLKIRSTKLEDSAMYFCASSERGRGGYTFGSGTRLTVV.

CDR3 DNA: TGTGCCAGCAGCGTAGAGCTGAACACTGAAGCTTTCTTT. This sequence encodes CASSVELNTEAFF. The genes are TRBV9 and TRBJ1-1; D is ambiguous. Germline V gene lookup returns CDR1 SGDLS and CDR2 YYNGEE. The CDR3 totals 13 residues. Trimming stripped 0 bases from V and 0 bases from J, with 3 bases between. Full variable domain (remainder filled in from reference TRBV9 and TRBJ1-1): DSGVTQTPKHLITATGQRVTLRCSPRSGDLSVYWYQQSLDQGLQFLIQYYNGEERAKGNILERFSAQQFPDLHSELNLSSLELGDSALYFCASSVELNTEAFFGQGTRLTVV.

The rearrangement links TRBV5-6 to TRBJ1-1; possibly TRBD1 for D (6 bases). This CDR3 is built from 15 residues. V dropped 0 bases and J dropped 0 bases, with 9 bases sitting between them. CDR1 and CDR2 (germline): SGHDT, YYEEEE. DNA for the CDR3: TGTGCCAGCAGCTTGGGACAGGTTATGAACACTGAAGCTTTCTTT. Its protein product is CASSLGQVMNTEAFF.

This sequence joins TRBV27 and TRBJ1-4; D is undetermined. This CDR3 has 14 residues. V was pared by 2 bases and J by 8 bases, with 12 bases between. CDR1 MNHEY and CDR2 SMNVEV come from the germline V gene (reference sequence). CDR3 residues: CASSLGTEVEKLFF. The CDR3 nucleotides are TGTGCCAGCAGTTTAGGCACAGAAGTCGAAAAACTGTTTTTT.

The rearrangement links TRBV15 to TRBJ1-1, with 10 bases fitting TRBD1. This CDR3 comprises 13 residues. Germline values: CDR1 LNHNV, CDR2 YYDKDF (reference sequence). Losses at the gene ends were 5 bases for V and 5 bases for J; bases not matched to a gene: 2. CDR3: CATSGDRGTEAFF. The CDR3 nucleotides read TGTGCCACCAGCGGGGACAGGGGAACTGAAGCTTTCTTT. Full variable domain (outside the CDR3, taken from reference TRBV15 and TRBJ1-1): DAMVIQNPRYQVTQFGKPVTLSCSQTLNHNVMYWYQQKSSQAPKLLFHYYDKDFNNEADTPDNFQSRRPNTSFCFLDIRSPGLGDTAMYLCATSGDRGTEAFFGQGTRLTVV.

This clone was seen once. The rearrangement joins TRBV5-6 to TRBJ2-5, with 11 positions matching TRBD1. With 3 bases clipped from V and 5 bases from J, the junction kept 12 bases outside the gene matches. The CDR3 totals 17 residues. Germline values: CDR1 SGHDT, CDR2 YYEEEE. The DNA of the CDR3 is TGTGCCAGCAGCTGGTCCGGGACAGGGGGACTAACCGAGACCCAGTACTTC. Translating it yields CASSWSGTGGLTETQYF.

The chain recombines TRBV2 with TRBJ1-6; weak D call: TRBD1 (5 bases). Germline V gene sequence: CDR1 SNHLY, CDR2 FYNNEI. With 6 bases removed from V and 0 bases from J, the gap between germline ends came to 9 bases. The CDR3 runs to 15 residues. This CDR3 is CASRETASYNSPLHF. The CDR3, as DNA: TGTGCCAGCAGGGAGACAGCCTCCTATAATTCACCCCTCCACTTT.

The rearrangement joins TRBV2 to TRBJ1-2, with no clear D. Germline values: CDR1 SNHLY, CDR2 FYNNEI. The CDR3 sequence is 14 residues long. V lost 4 bases and J 0 bases, leaving 9 bases between the germline ends. The CDR3 reads CASSALAPNYGYTF. For the CDR3, the DNA is TGTGCCAGCAGTGCCCTGGCCCCTAACTATGGCTACACCTTC.

This chain joins TRBV6-6 and TRBJ1-1; D possibly corresponds to TRBD1 (6 bases). From germline, CDR1 is MNHNY and CDR2 SVGAGI (reference sequence). Deletions cut 2 bases from V and 1 base from J, with 14 bases between. CDR3 length: 16 amino acids. The CDR3 coding sequence is TGTGCCAGCAGTTACCCATCCGCAGGGGCGAACACTGAAGCTTTCTTT. This sequence encodes CASSYPSAGANTEAFF.

This chain uses TRBV2 with TRBJ1-2, with D uncertain. Germline lookup yields CDR1 SNHLY and CDR2 FYNNEI. V gave up 6 bases and J gave up 4 bases, with 15 bases separating them. The CDR3 consists of 14 residues. The CDR3 sequence: CASSPTSGVYGYTF. As DNA, the CDR3 is TGTGCCAGCAGCCCCACCAGTGGAGTCTATGGCTACACCTTC.

V gene TRBV15 combines with J gene TRBJ2-7, with 8 positions matching TRBD2. The trim removed 4 bases at V and 5 bases at J, leaving 13 bases unmatched. The CDR3 is 16 amino acids. Germline-derived CDR1 and CDR2 are LNHNV and YYDKDF (reference sequence). The chain's CDR3 is CATSTTARGAVHEQYF. The DNA for the CDR3 is TGTGCCACCAGCACCACGGCGCGGGGGGCCGTCCACGAGCAGTACTTC.

CDR3 protein: CASSPRLGLSSYNEQFF. DNA of the CDR3: TGCGCCAGCAGCCCCCGGTTGGGCCTCAGCTCCTACAATGAGCAGTTCTTC. This chain uses TRBV4-1 with TRBJ2-1; the D is unclear. CDR3 length equals 17 residues. Germline V gene lookup returns CDR1 MGHRA and CDR2 YSYEKL. Deletions cut 4 bases from V and 0 bases from J, with 16 bases between.

The genes are TRBV30 and TRBJ1-5; D gene ambiguous. CDR1 and CDR2 (germline): GTSNPN, SVGIG (reference sequence). V lost 0 bases and J 5 bases, leaving 14 bases between the germline ends. The CDR3 is made up of 15 amino acids. CDR3 sequence reads: CAWSVGQARDQPQHF. CDR3 sequence (DNA): TGTGCCTGGAGTGTCGGGCAGGCGAGGGATCAGCCCCAGCATTTT.

The V gene is TRBV7-9, the J gene TRBJ1-1; tentative D call: TRBD1 (5 bases). V was shortened by 1 base and J by 5 bases, with 11 bases between the two germline ends. Germline V gives CDR1 SEHNR, CDR2 FQNEAQ (reference sequence). There are 14 residues in the CDR3. The CDR3 sequence: CASSLEGATTEAFF. The CDR3 nucleotides are TGTGCCAGCAGCTTAGAAGGGGCCACGACTGAAGCTTTCTTT.